The text below deals with one T cell receptor beta chain. What it binds is unknown. The data belong to a study of T cell responses to AZD1222 COVID-19 vaccine. Study-wide points: Two AZD1222 administrations were followed by greater Spike-specific TCR breadth and depth. Sampled repertoires all dated from after the peak T cell response. Seropositivity was recorded at baseline in only 6 or 7 AZD1222 recipients.

The method was immunoSEQ multiplex PCR; TCRdb's version includes in-frame clones alone and lacks a portion of them. The data contain 50,000 to 65,000 clones, approximately 90% of them singletons. The V end lost 6 bases, the J end lost 2 bases, and 5 bases lay between the germline ends. The germline gives CDR1 DFQATT, CDR2 SNEGSKA (reference sequence). This CDR3 has 10 amino acids. This receptor was taken from an adult in good health. The gene calls are TRBV20-1 and TRBJ2-7; D is ambiguous. Here the sequenced sample was peripheral blood, taken on day 0 of AZD1222 vaccination. CDR3 sequence reads: CSAGTYEQYF. The DNA of the CDR3 is TGCAGTGCGGGCACCTACGAGCAGTACTTC.